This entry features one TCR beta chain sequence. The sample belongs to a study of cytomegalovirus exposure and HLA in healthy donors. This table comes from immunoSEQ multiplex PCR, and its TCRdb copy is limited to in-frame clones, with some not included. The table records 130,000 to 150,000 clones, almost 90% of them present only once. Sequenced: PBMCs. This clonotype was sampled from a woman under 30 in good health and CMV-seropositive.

As DNA, the CDR3 is TGCGCCAGCAGCTTGGGGGGCCTCGGTGAAAAACTGTTTTTT. It encodes CASSLGGLGEKLFF. This sequence joins TRBV5-1 and TRBJ1-4; a possible D gene is TRBD1 (5 bases). With 0 bases removed from V and 7 bases from J, the gap between germline ends came to 10 bases. The CDR3 loop spans 14 amino acids. Per germline, CDR1 SGHRS and CDR2 YFSETQ.